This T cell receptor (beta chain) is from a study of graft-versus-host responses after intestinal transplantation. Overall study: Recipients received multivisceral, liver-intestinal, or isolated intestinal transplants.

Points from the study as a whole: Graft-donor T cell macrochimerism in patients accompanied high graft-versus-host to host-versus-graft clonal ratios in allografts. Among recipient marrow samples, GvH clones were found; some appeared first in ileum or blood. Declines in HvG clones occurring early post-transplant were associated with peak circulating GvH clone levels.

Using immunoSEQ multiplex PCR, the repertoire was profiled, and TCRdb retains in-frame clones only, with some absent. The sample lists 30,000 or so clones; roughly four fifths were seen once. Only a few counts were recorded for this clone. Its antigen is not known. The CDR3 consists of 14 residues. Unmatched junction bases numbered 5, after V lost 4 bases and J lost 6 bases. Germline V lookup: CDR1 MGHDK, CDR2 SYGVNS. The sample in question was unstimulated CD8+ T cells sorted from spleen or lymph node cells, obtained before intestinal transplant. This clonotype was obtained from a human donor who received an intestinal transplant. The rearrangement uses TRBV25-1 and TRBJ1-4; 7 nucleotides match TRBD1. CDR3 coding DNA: TGTGCCAGCAGTGGGGGACAGACGGATGAAAAACTGTTTTTT. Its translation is CASSGGQTDEKLFF.